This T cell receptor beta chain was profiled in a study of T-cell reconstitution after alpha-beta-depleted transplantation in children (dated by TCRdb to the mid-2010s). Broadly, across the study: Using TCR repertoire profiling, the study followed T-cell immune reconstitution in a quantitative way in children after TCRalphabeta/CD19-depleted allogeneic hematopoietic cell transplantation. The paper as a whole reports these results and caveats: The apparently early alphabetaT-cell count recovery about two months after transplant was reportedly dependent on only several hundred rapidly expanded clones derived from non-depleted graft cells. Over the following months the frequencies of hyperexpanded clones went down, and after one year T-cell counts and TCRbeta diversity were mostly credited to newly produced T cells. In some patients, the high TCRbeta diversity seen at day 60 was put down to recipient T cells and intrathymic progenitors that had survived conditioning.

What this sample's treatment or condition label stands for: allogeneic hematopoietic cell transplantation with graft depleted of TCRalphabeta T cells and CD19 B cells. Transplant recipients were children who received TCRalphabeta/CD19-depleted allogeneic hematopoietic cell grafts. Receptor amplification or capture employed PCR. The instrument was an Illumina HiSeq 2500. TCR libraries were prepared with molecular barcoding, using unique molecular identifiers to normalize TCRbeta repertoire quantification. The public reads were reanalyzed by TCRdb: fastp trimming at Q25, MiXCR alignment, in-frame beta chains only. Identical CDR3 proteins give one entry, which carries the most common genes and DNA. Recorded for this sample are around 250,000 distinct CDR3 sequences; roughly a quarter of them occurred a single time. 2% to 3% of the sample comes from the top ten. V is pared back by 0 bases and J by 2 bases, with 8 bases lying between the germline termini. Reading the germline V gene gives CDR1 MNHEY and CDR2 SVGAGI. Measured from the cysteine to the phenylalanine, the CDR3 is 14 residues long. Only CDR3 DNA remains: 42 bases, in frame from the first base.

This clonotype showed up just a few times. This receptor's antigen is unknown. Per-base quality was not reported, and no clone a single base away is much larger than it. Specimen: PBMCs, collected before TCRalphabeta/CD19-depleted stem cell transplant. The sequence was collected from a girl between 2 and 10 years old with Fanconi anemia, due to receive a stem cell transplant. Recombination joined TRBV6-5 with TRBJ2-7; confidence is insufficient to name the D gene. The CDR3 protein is CASSYSNGPYEQYF. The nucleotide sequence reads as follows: TGTGCCAGCAGTTACTCTAATGGCCCCTACGAGCAGTACTTC.